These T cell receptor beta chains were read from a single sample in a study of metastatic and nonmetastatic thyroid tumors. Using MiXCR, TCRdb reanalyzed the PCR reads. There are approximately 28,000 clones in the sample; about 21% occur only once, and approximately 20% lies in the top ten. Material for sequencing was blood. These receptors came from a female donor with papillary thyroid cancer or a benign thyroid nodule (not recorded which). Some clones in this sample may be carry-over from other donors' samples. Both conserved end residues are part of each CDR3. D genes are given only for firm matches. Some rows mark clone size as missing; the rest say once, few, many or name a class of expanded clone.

cdr3_nt: TGCGCCAGCAGCTTGCGGGGGGACGACGAGCAGTACTTC; cdr3_aa: CASSLRGDDEQYF; j_call: TRBJ2-7; d_call: TRBD2; cdr3_length: 13; v_call: TRBV5-1; clone_size: many
cdr3_nt: TGTGCCAGCGGTACCCCCGAACCTACAGTGTTGAAGTCCTACGAGCAGAACTTC; cdr3_aa: CASGTPEPTVLKSYEQNF; j_call: TRBJ2-7; d_call: NA; cdr3_length: 18; v_call: TRBV6-1; clone_size: NA
cdr3_nt: TGTGCCAGCAGCGAGACTGTTCAAGAGACCCAGTACTTC; cdr3_aa: CASSETVQETQYF; j_call: TRBJ2-5; d_call: NA; cdr3_length: 13; v_call: TRBV7-6; clone_size: NA
cdr3_nt: TGTGCCAGCAGTTACTCCCCACGAACGCTTGGGGATGAGCAGTTCTTC; cdr3_aa: CASSYSPRTLGDEQFF; j_call: TRBJ2-1; d_call: NA; cdr3_length: 16; v_call: TRBV6-2/TRBV6-3; clone_size: few
cdr3_nt: TGCGCCAGCGGCGCCATCTACGAGCAGTACTTC; cdr3_aa: CASGAIYEQYF; j_call: TRBJ2-7; d_call: NA; cdr3_length: 11; v_call: TRBV10-2; clone_size: NA
cdr3_nt: TGTGCCAGCAGTTTAAGGGGGAGGGCCTACGCCCACGAGCAGTACTTC; cdr3_aa: CASSLRGRAYAHEQYF; j_call: TRBJ2-7; d_call: NA; cdr3_length: 16; v_call: TRBV12-3/TRBV12-4; clone_size: NA
cdr3_nt: TGTGCCAGCAGCGCCCGACAGGGTGCCACAGATACGCAGTATTTT; cdr3_aa: CASSARQGATDTQYF; j_call: TRBJ2-3; d_call: TRBD1; cdr3_length: 15; v_call: TRBV9; clone_size: many
cdr3_nt: TGTGCCAGCTCACCACCGTCTAGGACTCCCCCCGCGACCCAGTACTTC; cdr3_aa: CASSPPSRTPPATQYF; j_call: TRBJ2-5; d_call: NA; cdr3_length: 16; v_call: TRBV18; clone_size: many
cdr3_nt: TGTGCCAGCAGTACCTTGACAGGGAGCAACACCGGGGAGCTGTTTTTT; cdr3_aa: CASSTLTGSNTGELFF; j_call: TRBJ2-2; d_call: TRBD1; cdr3_length: 16; v_call: TRBV12-3/TRBV12-4; clone_size: NA
cdr3_nt: TGTGCCAGCAGTGCCTCCAGGGTTCATCAGTTCTTC; cdr3_aa: CASSASRVHQFF; j_call: TRBJ2-1; d_call: NA; cdr3_length: 12; v_call: TRBV6-1; clone_size: few